This T cell receptor (beta chain) was obtained from a study of cytomegalovirus exposure and HLA in healthy donors. In the PCR, 60 Vbeta and 13 Jbeta primers were used. Profiled with immunoSEQ multiplex PCR; TCRdb holds only in-frame clones, not every one. The data hold around 55,000 clones, with about 67% observed a single time. CDR1 GTSNPN and CDR2 SVGIG come from the germline V gene (reference sequence). The CDR3 totals 13 residues. V lost 8 bases and J 7 bases, leaving 21 bases between the germline ends. Sequencing was performed on PBMCs. The TCR was taken from a man aged 40-50 years in good health and CMV-seropositive. The V gene is TRBV30, the J gene TRBJ2-7, with D perhaps matching TRBD2 (5 bases). CDR3 sequence reads: CARRGSSTGEQYF. CDR3 nucleotide sequence: TGTGCCCGGCGTGGAAGTTCGACGGGGGAGCAGTACTTC.